This T cell receptor (beta chain) was captured in a study of beta chain features in type 1 diabetes. Study observations and caveats: Type 1 diabetes patients had moderately but significantly shorter TCRB CDR3s in all four CD4+ subsets.

To note about this clone: The antigen is not known.

Since all of the isolated RNA was reverse transcribed, expressed TCRB transcripts were what got sequenced. Assay used: immunoSEQ multiplex PCR; TCRdb lists only in-frame clones, some missing. The table lists more than 100,000 clones, around 9% of them singletons, with around 0.75% in the top ten. The V gene lost 2 bases and the J gene lost 2 bases, with 4 bases spanning the gap. From germline, CDR1 is SEHNR and CDR2 FQNEAQ (reference sequence). This CDR3 comprises 12 residues. The V and J genes are TRBV7-9 and TRBJ2-7; D is unclear. Sequenced: central memory CD4+ T cells from blood. The receptor comes from a man aged 30 to 45 with type 1 diabetes. Here the CDR3 DNA reads TGTGCCAGCAGCTTAAACACCTACGAGCAGTACTTC. Residues: CASSLNTYEQYF.